The 27 T cell receptor beta chains below were found in one sample sequenced in a study of neurological immune-mediated disorders. Time point here: technical triplicate 3. TCRdb itself ran the 5' RACE reads through MiXCR, one entry per CDR3 protein. The sample records about 42,000 distinct CDR3 sequences, about 22% being singletons. Source material: PBMCs. Every receptor here comes from a man aged 60 to 75 with HTLV-1-associated myelopathy (HAM/TSP).

At least ten counts were recorded for this clonotype. The chain combines TRBV12-3 or TRBV12-4 with TRBJ1-2; D is perhaps TRBD1 (6 bases). This CDR3 region has 12 residues. Between the trimmed V and J ends, which lost 3 bases and 8 bases, there was a span of 10 bases. The CDR3 region has the DNA TGTGCCAGCAGTTTCTTGGGACAAGGCTACACCTTC. Encoded protein: CASSFLGQGYTF.

This sequence joins TRBV5-1 and TRBJ2-1; maybe TRBD2 (5 bases). Germline CDR1 is SGHRS and CDR2 is YFSETQ. This CDR3 has 17 residues. With 2 bases removed from V and 2 bases from J, the gap between germline ends came to 17 bases. CDR3 nucleotide sequence: TGCGCCAGCAGCTTTGAAGGACTGATATCTACCTACAATGAGCAGTTCTTC. The encoded protein is CASSFEGLISTYNEQFF.

The table lists this clonotype with many counts. The chain combines TRBV5-5 with TRBJ1-1, with TRBD1 as a possible D gene (5 bases). The germline V gene encodes CDR1 SGHKS and CDR2 YYEKEE (reference sequence). There are 13 residues in the CDR3. Trimming pared 4 bases from V and 7 bases from J, leaving 14 bases between. DNA for the CDR3: TGTGCCAGCAGCGTGGGACGGGAGCGTGAAGCTTTCTTT. Its protein product is CASSVGREREAFF.

In nucleotides, the CDR3 is TGCGCCAGCAGCTTGGGCACGGGACAGAATGAGCAGTTCTTC. It yields the protein CASSLGTGQNEQFF. The chain has TRBV5-1 and TRBJ2-1; TRBD1 aligns across 7 bases. The CDR3 runs to 14 residues. Germline CDR1 reads SGHRS; CDR2 reads YFSETQ. V trimming: 0 bases; J trimming: 7 bases; junction bases outside the gene matches: 4.

In this sample, this clonotype turned up many times. This sequence joins TRBV20-1 and TRBJ1-2, with 7 bases identical to TRBD1. CDR1 and CDR2 (germline): DFQATT, SNEGSKA (reference sequence). There are 16 residues in the CDR3. The V segment lost 1 base and the J segment 2 bases; nucleotides outside the gene matches: 10. As DNA, the CDR3 is TGCAGTGCTAGAGGCGGACAGGACGGGCGGAACTATGGCTACACCTTC. Translating gives CSARGGQDGRNYGYTF.

This clonotype was recorded at least ten times. The chain recombines TRBV28 with TRBJ2-4, with D perhaps TRBD1 or TRBD2 (7 bases each). Germline loops: CDR1 MDHEN, CDR2 SYDVKM. The V and J ends lost 5 bases and 7 bases respectively, with 12 bases between them. The CDR3 runs 13 residues. CDR3 sequence reads: CASSQGGYNIQYF. The DNA of the CDR3 is TGTGCCAGCAGTCAGGGGGGGTACAACATTCAGTACTTC.

This clonotype occurred many times. The chain joins TRBV6-5 to TRBJ2-1, with D maybe TRBD2 (6 bases). Trimming stripped 6 bases from V and 2 bases from J, with 14 bases between. The germline gives CDR1 MNHEY, CDR2 SVGAGI. The CDR3 sequence is 15 residues long. CDR3 amino acids: CASRGGGLAYNEQFF. DNA for the CDR3: TGTGCCAGCAGGGGGGGTGGATTGGCCTACAATGAGCAGTTCTTC.

This clonotype was recorded at least ten times. The J gene is TRBJ2-3, the V gene TRBV5-1; TRBD2 aligns across 14 bases. CDR3 length equals 15 residues. The germline V gene encodes CDR1 SGHRS and CDR2 YFSETQ. V trimming: 3 bases; J trimming: 4 bases; junction bases outside the gene matches: 1. As DNA, the CDR3 is TGCGCCAGCAGCTCGGGACTAGCGGGAGCAGATACGCAGTATTTT. As protein: CASSSGLAGADTQYF.

J is TRBJ1-4 and V is TRBV7-6, with TRBD1 matching over 8 bases. The CDR3 spans 16 residues. V lost 1 base and J lost 8; bases outside the gene matches: 9. The germline gives CDR1 SGHVS, CDR2 FNYEAQ. The CDR3 sequence is CASSLGSGTGQEKLFF. CDR3 nucleotide sequence: TGTGCCAGCAGCTTAGGGAGCGGGACAGGACAGGAAAAACTGTTTTTT.

This clonotype was recorded many times. The chain recombines TRBV7-2 with TRBJ2-7; D call uncertain. CDR3 length: 14 amino acids. V dropped 3 bases and J dropped 1 base, with 10 bases sitting between them. The germline V gene has CDR1 SGHTA and CDR2 FQGNSA. CDR3 sequence: CASSFLGFSYEQYF. CDR3 bases: TGTGCCAGCAGCTTTCTGGGTTTTTCCTACGAGCAGTACTTC.

This rearrangement joins TRBV20-1 to TRBJ1-2, with TRBD1 matching over 12 bases. The germline V gene has CDR1 DFQATT and CDR2 SNEGSKA (reference sequence). The CDR3 extends over 15 amino acids. The junction had 5 bases not matched to a gene; V was cut back by 1 base and J by 5 bases. The DNA for the CDR3 is TGCAGTGCTAGAGTGGGGACAGGGGGCGCTTATGGCTACACCTTC. Its protein is CSARVGTGGAYGYTF.

For this clonotype: The germline gene is not matched at one end of the junction; a read error may be the cause. The chain recombines TRBV5-1 with TRBJ2-2; 10 bases line up with TRBD2. Germline V CDR1 and CDR2: SGHRS, YFSETQ. The CDR3 loop spans 18 amino acids. The CDR3 DNA reads as TGCGCCAGCAGCTTTGGTGGAGCGGGAGGGCCGGAGACCCGGGAGCTGTATTTT. Protein product: CASSFGGAGGPETRELYF. Using reference TRBV5-1 and TRBJ2-2 for the parts outside the CDR3, the full variable domain is KAGVTQTPRYLIKTRGQQVTLSCSPISGHRSVSWYQQTPGQGLQFLFEYFSETQRNKGNFPGRFSGRQFSNSRSEMNVSTLELGDSALYLCASSFGGAGGPETRELYFGEGSRLTVL.

The table lists this clonotype with many counts. The CDR3 loop is CASSSSQGRDQPQHF. CDR3 nucleotides: TGTGCCAGCAGTTCTTCCCAGGGGCGCGATCAGCCCCAGCATTTT. The V gene is TRBV12-3 or TRBV12-4, the J gene TRBJ1-5; D perhaps matches TRBD1 (6 bases). The CDR3 is made up of 15 amino acids. V gave up 4 bases and J gave up 5 bases, with 15 bases separating them.

This clonotype came up many times. The V call is TRBV20-1, the J call TRBJ2-7, with D perhaps TRBD1 or TRBD2 (5 bases each). The CDR3 has 16 residues. V lost 0 bases to trimming and J lost 0 bases, with 15 bases between them. Germline-derived CDR1 and CDR2 are DFQATT and SNEGSKA (reference sequence). The CDR3 sequence is CSARDYRTGSSYEQYF. The CDR3 nucleotides read TGCAGTGCTAGAGATTACAGGACGGGATCCTCCTACGAGCAGTACTTC.

This clonotype was recorded many times. The chain is built from TRBV20-1 and TRBJ2-7; D is unresolved. The germline CDR1 and CDR2 sequences are DFQATT and SNEGSKA (reference sequence). Trimming took 3 bases from V and 0 from J, leaving 6 bases between them. The CDR3 covers 12 residues. This CDR3 is CSASGLSYEQYF. In DNA form, the CDR3 reads TGCAGTGCTAGCGGGCTCTCCTACGAGCAGTACTTC.

This clonotype appeared many times. This rearrangement joins TRBV5-1 to TRBJ2-2; 9 nucleotides match TRBD1. The CDR3 extends over 17 amino acids. In germline, CDR1 is SGHRS, CDR2 YFSETQ. Trimming at V came to 0 bases and at J to 5 bases, leaving 8 bases not matched to a gene. CDR3 bases: TGCGCCAGCAGCTTGGGACAGGGGGACGCAGGGACCGGGGAGCTGTTTTTT. Translation: CASSLGQGDAGTGELFF.

In its sample, this clonotype was seen many times. The CDR3 DNA reads TGCAGCGTTGAAGCAGGCCGCACAGATACGCAGTATTTT. Protein: CSVEAGRTDTQYF. The chain uses TRBV29-1 and TRBJ2-3; no clear D gene. The germline V gene encodes CDR1 SQVTM and CDR2 ANQGSEA. V lost 1 base, J lost 1 base, and 6 bases lay in between. This CDR3 comprises 13 residues.

This clonotype has at least ten counts. The gene calls are TRBV7-9 and TRBJ2-3, with 8 bases aligning to TRBD1. The CDR3 is 16 residues long. Germline V gene sequence: CDR1 SEHNR, CDR2 FQNEAQ (reference sequence). Trimming removed 2 bases from V and 3 bases from J; junction bases left unmatched: 7. The DNA of the CDR3 is TGTGCCAGCAGCTTAACGAGGGACAGGATGACAGATACGCAGTATTTT. It codes for CASSLTRDRMTDTQYF.

This clonotype was found many times. The chain carries TRBV7-9 and TRBJ2-1, with D maybe TRBD2 (7 bases). Germline V CDR1 and CDR2: SEHNR, FQNEAQ (reference sequence). The ends were cut back, 8 bases at V and 7 bases at J, with 21 bases in the middle. This CDR3 has 15 residues. The CDR3 loop reads CASGGSGTKKNEQFF. CDR3 sequence (DNA): TGTGCCAGCGGGGGGAGCGGGACAAAAAAAAATGAGCAGTTCTTC.

Ten or more counts support this clonotype. The chain uses TRBV5-1 and TRBJ2-1; 13 bases agree with TRBD2. With 4 bases clipped from V and 8 bases from J, the junction kept 6 bases outside the gene matches. Germline V lookup: CDR1 SGHRS, CDR2 YFSETQ. The CDR3 has 15 amino acids. The CDR3 bases are TGCGCCAGCAGCGACTACGGGACTAGCGGGGATGAGCAGTTCTTC. Protein: CASSDYGTSGDEQFF.

This clonotype was seen a few times. A read error may produce the germline difference seen at one junction end. This chain joins TRBV20-1 and TRBJ1-5; the D gene is possibly TRBD1 (6 bases). The CDR3 has 15 residues. CDR1 and CDR2 from the germline V gene are DFQATT and SNEGSKA (reference sequence). This CDR3 reads CSTSDSGTGRQPQHF. Here the CDR3 DNA reads TGCAGTACTAGCGATTCGGGAACAGGGAGACAGCCCCAGCATTTT.

V gene TRBV4-2 combines with J gene TRBJ2-3, with TRBD2 identical over 9 bases. The germline V gene encodes CDR1 LGHNA and CDR2 YNFKEQ. Germline trimming cut 0 bases from V and 5 bases from J; bases unmatched to any gene: 6. The CDR3 runs to 16 residues. CDR3: CASSQEGREGQDTQYF. CDR3 in DNA: TGTGCCAGCAGCCAAGAAGGGCGGGAGGGCCAAGATACGCAGTATTTT.

In its sample, this clonotype was seen many times. J is TRBJ1-2 and V is TRBV20-1; possible D gene TRBD1, 6 bases. CDR3 length: 15 amino acids. Germline CDR1 DFQATT, CDR2 SNEGSKA (reference sequence). With 0 bases removed from V and 2 bases from J, the gap between germline ends came to 13 bases. The CDR3 bases are TGCAGTGCTAGAGATCAAGGCAGGGGAAACTATGGCTACACCTTC. This translates into CSARDQGRGNYGYTF.

This clonotype was recorded at least ten times. CDR3 amino acids: CASSVEAGGSETQYF. The CDR3 DNA reads TGTGCCAGCAGCGTCGAGGCGGGAGGGTCGGAGACCCAGTACTTC. The rearrangement joins TRBV9 to TRBJ2-5; 9 nucleotides align to TRBD2. The trim removed 2 bases at V and 5 bases at J, leaving 7 bases unmatched. The CDR3 spans 15 residues. Germline V gene lookup returns CDR1 SGDLS and CDR2 YYNGEE.

This clonotype was seen at least ten times. The chain combines TRBV7-8 with TRBJ2-1, with 10 bases aligning to TRBD1. Germline loops: CDR1 SGHVS, CDR2 FQNEAQ. V shed 2 bases and J 9 bases; nucleotides not matched to a gene: 10. The CDR3 runs 16 residues. The CDR3 DNA follows: TGTGCCAGCAGCTTAATGGGGACAGGGGCGGGTGGTGAGCAGTTCTTC. This encodes CASSLMGTGAGGEQFF.

This clonotype was found many times. The chain is built from TRBV12-3 or TRBV12-4 and TRBJ2-7; D possibly uses TRBD1 or TRBD2 (5 bases each). Deletions cut 2 bases from V and 6 bases from J, with 17 bases between. The CDR3 totals 15 residues. The CDR3 region has the DNA TGTGCCAGCAGTTTATCTCCCGGGGCGCAGTTCGAGCAGTACTTC. It codes for CASSLSPGAQFEQYF.

This chain uses TRBV20-1 with TRBJ2-2; 7 nucleotides line up with TRBD2. The germline CDR1 and CDR2 sequences are DFQATT and SNEGSKA (reference sequence). The CDR3 has 16 amino acids. Losses at the gene ends were 0 bases for V and 5 bases for J; bases not matched to a gene: 9. CDR3 amino acids: CSARDHSGGGTGELFF. The CDR3 region has the DNA TGCAGTGCTAGAGATCACTCGGGAGGTGGTACCGGGGAGCTGTTTTTT.